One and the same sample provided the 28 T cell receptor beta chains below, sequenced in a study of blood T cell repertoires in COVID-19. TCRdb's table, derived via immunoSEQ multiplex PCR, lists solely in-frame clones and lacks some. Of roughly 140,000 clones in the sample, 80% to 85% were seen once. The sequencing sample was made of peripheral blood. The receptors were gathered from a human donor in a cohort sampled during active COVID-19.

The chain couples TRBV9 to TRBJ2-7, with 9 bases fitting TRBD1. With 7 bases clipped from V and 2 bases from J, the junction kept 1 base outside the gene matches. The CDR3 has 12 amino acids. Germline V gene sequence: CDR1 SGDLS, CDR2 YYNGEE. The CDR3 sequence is CASGTGPYEQYF. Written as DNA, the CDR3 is TGTGCCAGCGGGACAGGGCCCTACGAGCAGTACTTC.

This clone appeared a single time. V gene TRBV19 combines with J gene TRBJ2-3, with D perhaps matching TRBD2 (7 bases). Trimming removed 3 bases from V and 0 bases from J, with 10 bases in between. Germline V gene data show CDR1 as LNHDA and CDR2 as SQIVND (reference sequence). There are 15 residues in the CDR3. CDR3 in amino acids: CASSIGGPSTDTQYF. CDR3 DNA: TGTGCCAGTAGTATCGGGGGGCCGAGCACAGATACGCAGTATTTT.

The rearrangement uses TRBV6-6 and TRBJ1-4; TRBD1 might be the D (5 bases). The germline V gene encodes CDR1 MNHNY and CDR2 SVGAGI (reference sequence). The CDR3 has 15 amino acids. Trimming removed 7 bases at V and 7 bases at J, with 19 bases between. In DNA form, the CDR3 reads TGTGCCAGCACACAACCTTCAGGGTCGAGTGAAAAACTGTTTTTT. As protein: CASTQPSGSSEKLFF.

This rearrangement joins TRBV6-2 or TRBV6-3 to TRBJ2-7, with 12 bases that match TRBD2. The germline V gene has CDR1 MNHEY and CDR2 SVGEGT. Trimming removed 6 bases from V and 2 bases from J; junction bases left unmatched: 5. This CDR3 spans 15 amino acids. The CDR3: CASSPTSGGTYEQYF. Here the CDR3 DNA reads TGTGCCAGCAGCCCAACTAGCGGGGGGACCTACGAGCAGTACTTC.

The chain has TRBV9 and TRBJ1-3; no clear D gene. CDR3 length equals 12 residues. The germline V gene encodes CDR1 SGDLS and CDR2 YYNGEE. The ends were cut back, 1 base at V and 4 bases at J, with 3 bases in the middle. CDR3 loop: CASSVPGNTIYF. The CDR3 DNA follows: TGTGCCAGCAGCGTACCAGGAAACACCATATATTTT.

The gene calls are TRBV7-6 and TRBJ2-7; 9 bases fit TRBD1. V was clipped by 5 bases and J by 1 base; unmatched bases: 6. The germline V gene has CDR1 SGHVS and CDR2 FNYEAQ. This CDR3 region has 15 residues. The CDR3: CASSPGTGLSYEQYF. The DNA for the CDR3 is TGTGCCAGCAGCCCCGGGACAGGGCTATCCTACGAGCAGTACTTC.

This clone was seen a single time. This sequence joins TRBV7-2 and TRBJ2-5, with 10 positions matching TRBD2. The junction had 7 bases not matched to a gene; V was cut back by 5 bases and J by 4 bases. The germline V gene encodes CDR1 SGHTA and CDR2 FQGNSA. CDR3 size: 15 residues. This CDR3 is CASSPLAGISETQYF. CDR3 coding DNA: TGTGCCAGCAGCCCACTAGCGGGGATATCAGAGACCCAGTACTTC. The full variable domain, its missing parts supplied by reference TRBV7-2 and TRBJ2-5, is GAGVSQSPSNKVTEKGKDVELRCDPISGHTALYWYRQSLGQGLEFLIYFQGNSAPDKSGLPSDRFSAERTGGSVSTLTIQRTQQEDSAVYLCASSPLAGISETQYFGPGTRLLVL.

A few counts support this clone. For the CDR3, the DNA is TGTGCCAGCAGTTTTTCAGGCTATGGCTACACCTTC. Amino acids: CASSFSGYGYTF. The chain has TRBV28 and TRBJ1-2; D call uncertain. Between the trimmed V and J ends, which lost 3 bases and 4 bases, there was a span of 6 bases. The CDR3 sequence is 12 residues long. Germline loops: CDR1 MDHEN, CDR2 SYDVKM.

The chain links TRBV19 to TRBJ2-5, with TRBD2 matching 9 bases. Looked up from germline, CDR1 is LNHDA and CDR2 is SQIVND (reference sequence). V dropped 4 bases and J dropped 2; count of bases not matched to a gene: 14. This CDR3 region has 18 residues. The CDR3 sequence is CASSRGVAGDSGQETQYF. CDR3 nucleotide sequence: TGTGCCAGTAGTAGGGGCGTAGCGGGGGATTCCGGGCAAGAGACCCAGTACTTC. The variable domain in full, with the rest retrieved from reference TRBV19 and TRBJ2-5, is DGGITQSPKYLFRKEGQNVTLSCEQNLNHDAMYWYRQDPGQGLRLIYYSQIVNDFQKGDIAEGYSVSREKKESFPLTVTSAQKNPTAFYLCASSRGVAGDSGQETQYFGPGTRLLVL.

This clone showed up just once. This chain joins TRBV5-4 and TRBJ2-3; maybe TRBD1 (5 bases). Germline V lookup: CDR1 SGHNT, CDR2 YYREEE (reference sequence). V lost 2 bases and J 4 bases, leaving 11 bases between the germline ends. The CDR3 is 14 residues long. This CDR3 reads CASSFRQGPDTQYF. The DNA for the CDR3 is TGTGCCAGCAGCTTCCGCCAGGGCCCAGATACGCAGTATTTT.

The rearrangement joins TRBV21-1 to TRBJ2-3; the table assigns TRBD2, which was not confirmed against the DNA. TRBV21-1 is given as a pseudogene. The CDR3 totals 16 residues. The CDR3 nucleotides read TGTGCCAGCAGCAAAGGGCCTAAGCGGAGCACAGATACGCAGTATTTT. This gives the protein CASSKGPKRSTDTQYF.

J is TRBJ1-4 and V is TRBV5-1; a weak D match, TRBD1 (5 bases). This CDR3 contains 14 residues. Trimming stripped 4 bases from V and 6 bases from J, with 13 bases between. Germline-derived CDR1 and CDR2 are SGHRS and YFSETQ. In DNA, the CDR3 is TGCGCCAGCAGCCGCCAGGGTCAAGATGAAAAACTGTTTTTT. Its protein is CASSRQGQDEKLFF.

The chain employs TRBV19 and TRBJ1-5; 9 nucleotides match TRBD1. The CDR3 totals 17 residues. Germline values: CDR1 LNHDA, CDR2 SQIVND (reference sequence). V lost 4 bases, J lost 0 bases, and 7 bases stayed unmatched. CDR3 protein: CASSNDRGGYSNQPQHF. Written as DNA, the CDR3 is TGTGCCAGTAGTAACGACAGGGGGGGATATAGCAATCAGCCCCAGCATTTT.

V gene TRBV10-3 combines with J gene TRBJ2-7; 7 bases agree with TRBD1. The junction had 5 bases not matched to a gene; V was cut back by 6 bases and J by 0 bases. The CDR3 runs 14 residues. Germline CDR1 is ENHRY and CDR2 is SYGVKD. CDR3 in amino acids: CAIRGDSSSYEQYF. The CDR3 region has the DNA TGTGCCATCAGAGGGGACAGCAGCTCCTACGAGCAGTACTTC.

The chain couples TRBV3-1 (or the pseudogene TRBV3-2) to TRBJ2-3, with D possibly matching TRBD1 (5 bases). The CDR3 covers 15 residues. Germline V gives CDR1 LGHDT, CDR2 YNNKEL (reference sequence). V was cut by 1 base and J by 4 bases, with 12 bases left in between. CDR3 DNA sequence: TGTGCCAGCAGCCAAGGGGGCAGGTTCGCAGATACGCAGTATTTT. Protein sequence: CASSQGGRFADTQYF.

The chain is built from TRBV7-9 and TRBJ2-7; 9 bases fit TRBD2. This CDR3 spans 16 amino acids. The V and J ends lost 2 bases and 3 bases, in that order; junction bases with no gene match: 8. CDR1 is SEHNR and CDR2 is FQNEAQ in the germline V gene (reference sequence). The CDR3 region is CASSLPDLAGSYEQYF. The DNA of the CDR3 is TGTGCCAGCAGCTTACCGGATCTAGCGGGGAGCTACGAGCAGTACTTC.

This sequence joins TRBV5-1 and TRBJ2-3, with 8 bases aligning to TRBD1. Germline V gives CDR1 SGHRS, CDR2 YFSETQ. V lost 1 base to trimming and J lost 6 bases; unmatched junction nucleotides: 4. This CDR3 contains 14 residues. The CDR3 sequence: CASSLNRGVDTQYF. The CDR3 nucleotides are TGCGCCAGCAGCTTGAACAGGGGGGTGGATACGCAGTATTTT.

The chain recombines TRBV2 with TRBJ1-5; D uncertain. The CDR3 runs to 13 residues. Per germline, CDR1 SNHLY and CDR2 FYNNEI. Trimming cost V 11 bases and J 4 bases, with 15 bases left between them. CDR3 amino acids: CAGSRGRNQPQHF. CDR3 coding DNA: TGTGCCGGCTCGCGGGGTAGGAATCAGCCCCAGCATTTT. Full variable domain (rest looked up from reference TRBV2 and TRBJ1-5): EPEVTQTPSHQVTQMGQEVILRCVPISNHLYFYWYRQILGQKVEFLVSFYNNEISEKSEIFDDQFSVERPDGSNFTLKIRSTKLEDSAMYFCAGSRGRNQPQHFGDGTRLSIL.

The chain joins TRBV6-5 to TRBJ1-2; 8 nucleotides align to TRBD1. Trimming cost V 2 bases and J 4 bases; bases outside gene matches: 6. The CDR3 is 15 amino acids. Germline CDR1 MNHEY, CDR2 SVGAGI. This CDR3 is CASSYRDGQGYGYTF. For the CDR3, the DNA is TGTGCCAGCAGTTACCGTGATGGACAGGGCTATGGCTACACCTTC.

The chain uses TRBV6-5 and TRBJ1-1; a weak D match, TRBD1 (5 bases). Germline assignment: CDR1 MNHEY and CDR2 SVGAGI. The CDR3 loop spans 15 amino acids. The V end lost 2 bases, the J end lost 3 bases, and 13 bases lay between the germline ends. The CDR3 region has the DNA TGTGCCAGCAGTTACGCGAGGAGGGGAGACACTGAAGCTTTCTTT. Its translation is CASSYARRGDTEAFF.

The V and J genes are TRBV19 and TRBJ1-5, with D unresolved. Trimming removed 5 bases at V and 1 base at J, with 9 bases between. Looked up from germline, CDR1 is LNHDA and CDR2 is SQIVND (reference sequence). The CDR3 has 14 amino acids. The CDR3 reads CASSPGLSNQPQHF. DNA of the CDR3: TGTGCCAGTAGTCCCGGGTTGAGCAATCAGCCCCAGCATTTT.

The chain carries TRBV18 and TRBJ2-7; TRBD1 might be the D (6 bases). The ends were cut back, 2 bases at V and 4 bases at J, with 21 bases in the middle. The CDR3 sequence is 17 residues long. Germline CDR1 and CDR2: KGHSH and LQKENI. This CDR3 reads CASSPTGLSLTRYEQYF. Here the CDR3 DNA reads TGTGCCAGCTCACCAACAGGGCTTTCTCTAACTCGGTACGAGCAGTACTTC. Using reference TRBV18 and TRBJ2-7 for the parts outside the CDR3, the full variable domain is NAGVMQNPRHLVRRRGQEARLRCSPMKGHSHVYWYRQLPEEGLKFMVYLQKENIIDESGMPKERFSAEFPKEGPSILRIQQVVRGDSAAYFCASSPTGLSLTRYEQYFGPGTRLTVT.

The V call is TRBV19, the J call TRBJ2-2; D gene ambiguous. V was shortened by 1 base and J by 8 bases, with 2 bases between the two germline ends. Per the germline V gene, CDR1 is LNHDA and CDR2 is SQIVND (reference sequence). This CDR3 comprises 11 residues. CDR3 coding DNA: TGTGCCAGTAGTATAGCTGGGGAGCTGTTTTTT. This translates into CASSIAGELFF.

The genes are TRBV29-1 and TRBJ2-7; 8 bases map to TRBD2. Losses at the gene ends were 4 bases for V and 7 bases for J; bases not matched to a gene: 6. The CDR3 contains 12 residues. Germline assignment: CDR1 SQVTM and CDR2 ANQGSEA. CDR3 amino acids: CSVARGGGEQYF. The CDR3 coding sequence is TGCAGCGTTGCTCGGGGGGGAGGGGAGCAGTACTTC.

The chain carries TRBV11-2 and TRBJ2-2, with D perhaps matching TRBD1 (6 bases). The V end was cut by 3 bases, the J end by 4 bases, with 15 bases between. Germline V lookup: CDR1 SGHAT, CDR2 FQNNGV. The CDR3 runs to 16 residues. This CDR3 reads CASSFTGRGSTGELFF. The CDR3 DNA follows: TGTGCCAGCAGCTTCACCGGCAGGGGTTCCACCGGGGAGCTGTTTTTT.

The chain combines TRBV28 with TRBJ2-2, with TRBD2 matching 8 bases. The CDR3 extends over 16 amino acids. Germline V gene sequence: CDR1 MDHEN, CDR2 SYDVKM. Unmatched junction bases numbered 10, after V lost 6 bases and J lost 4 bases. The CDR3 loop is CASSPAGTRFTGELFF. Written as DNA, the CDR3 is TGTGCCAGCAGCCCGGCCGGGACTAGATTCACCGGGGAGCTGTTTTTT.

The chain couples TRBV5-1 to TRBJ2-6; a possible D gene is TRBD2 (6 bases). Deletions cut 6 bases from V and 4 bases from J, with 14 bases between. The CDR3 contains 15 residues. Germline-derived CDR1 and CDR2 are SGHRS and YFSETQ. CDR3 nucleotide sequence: TGCGCCAGCACTTTTGGGGGGACCGGGGCCAACGTCCTGACTTTC. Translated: CASTFGGTGANVLTF.

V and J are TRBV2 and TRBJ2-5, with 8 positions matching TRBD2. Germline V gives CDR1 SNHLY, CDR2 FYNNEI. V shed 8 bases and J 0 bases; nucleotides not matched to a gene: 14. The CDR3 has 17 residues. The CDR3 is CASGSASGLRYQETQYF. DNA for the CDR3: TGTGCCAGCGGTTCGGCTAGCGGGCTTAGGTACCAAGAGACCCAGTACTTC.